The rows below give T cell receptor beta chains drawn from one sample of a study of CD8+ T cells in alopecia areata. This table comes from immunoSEQ multiplex PCR, and its TCRdb copy is limited to in-frame clones, with some not included. The sample consists of 200,000 or so clones, approximately 53% of them appearing once. The sequencing input was CD8+ T cells sorted from blood. These receptors originate from a human donor in good health. Both conserved end residues are part of each CDR3. The D gene is left open where the match is weak. Not every row has a clone size; where given, it reads once, few, many or a size class.

DNA,CDR3,size,J,V,D
TGCGCCAGCAGCTTGGAGAGAGCGGGCGGCACAGATACGCAGTATTTT,CASSLERAGGTDTQYF,-,TRBJ2-3,TRBV5-1,-
TGTGCCAGCAGCTTAATAGGGTACGAGCAGTACTTC,CASSLIGYEQYF,many,TRBJ2-7,TRBV7-9,-
TGTGCCAGCACCCAAGGGGGGTCCACAGATACGCAGTATTTT,CASTQGGSTDTQYF,-,TRBJ2-3,TRBV2,-
TGCGCCAGCAGCTCCTACAGGGATGGCTACACCTTC,CASSSYRDGYTF,few,TRBJ1-2,TRBV5-1,-
TGTGCCAGCATCCCCAGCGGGGGGGCTGGAGAGACCCAGTACTTC,CASIPSGGAGETQYF,-,TRBJ2-5,TRBV7-9,TRBD2
TGTGCCACCAGCGGCGGACTAGTGGAGCAGTTCTTC,CATSGGLVEQFF,once,TRBJ2-1,TRBV15,TRBD2
TGTGCCAGCAGCCCACAGGGGCCGTACGAGCAGTACTTC,CASSPQGPYEQYF,once,TRBJ2-7,TRBV27,TRBD1
TGTGCCAGCAGCTTAGCGCTTCATGGGGCAGAGGGCTACACCTTC,CASSLALHGAEGYTF,few,TRBJ1-2,TRBV7-2,-
TGTGCCAGCAGATTAGACAGGGGTTTCGCAGATACGCAGTATTTT,CASRLDRGFADTQYF,-,TRBJ2-3,TRBV6-1,TRBD1
TGTGCCAGCAGTGGGGGGACAACGGGCACCTACGAGCAGTACTTC,CASSGGTTGTYEQYF,-,TRBJ2-7,TRBV25-1,-
TGTGCCAGCAGTACTGGGGCAGTCGGTGGCTACACCTTC,CASSTGAVGGYTF,-,TRBJ1-2,TRBV6-6,-
TGTGCCTGGAGTGTCGGAGGCGAGCAGTACTTC,CAWSVGGEQYF,-,TRBJ2-7,TRBV30,-
TGTGCGTATGGGACAGCCCCCTACGAGCAGTACTTC,CAYGTAPYEQYF,few,TRBJ2-7,TRBV30,TRBD1
TGCAGCGTTGTTAGCGGGGGACCCGAGCAGTTCTTC,CSVVSGGPEQFF,-,TRBJ2-1,TRBV29-1,TRBD2
TGTGCCAGCAGCCGACAGGACGGGGATACGCAGTATTTT,CASSRQDGDTQYF,-,TRBJ2-3,TRBV28,-
TGTGCTAGTGGTTTATATTATCAGCCCCAGCATTTT,CASGLYYQPQHF,-,TRBJ1-5,TRBV12-5,-
TGTGCCAGCAGCCCCGGACTAGGAGTCAATGAGCAGTTCTTC,CASSPGLGVNEQFF,-,TRBJ2-1,TRBV5-6,TRBD2
TGTGCCAGCAGCTTGCGGGACAGGGGGCCAGAGACCCAGTACTTC,CASSLRDRGPETQYF,-,TRBJ2-5,TRBV28,TRBD1
TGTGCCAGCAGCGCCCGGACAGGGGGCTTATCCCGGCCTGAAGCTTTCTTT,CASSARTGGLSRPEAFF,-,TRBJ1-1,TRBV13,TRBD1
TGTGCCAGCAGTGTGGCCCGTCGTCCCGGAGATACGCAGTATTTT,CASSVARRPGDTQYF,-,TRBJ2-3,TRBV2,-
TGTGCCAGCAGTGCCGTTCTCCGGGACAGGAGGGGCGAGCAGTACTTC,CASSAVLRDRRGEQYF,-,TRBJ2-7,TRBV6-1,TRBD1
TGCGCCAGCAGCCAAGATCGAGCAGATAACTATGGCTACACCTTC,CASSQDRADNYGYTF,few,TRBJ1-2,TRBV4-1,-
TGTGCCAGCAGCTTAGTTGGGGCCCTCCGGGAGACCCAGTACTTC,CASSLVGALRETQYF,few,TRBJ2-5,TRBV7-8,-
TGTGCCAGCAGTGAAGTCGCGAGTCGAGCCCTCCACTTT,CASSEVASRALHF,-,TRBJ1-6,TRBV6-5,-
TGTGCCAGTTCCCGCGGCAATCAGCCCCAGCATTTT,CASSRGNQPQHF,-,TRBJ1-5,TRBV19,-
TGCAGCGTTGAAGATTTTCAGGGGGGTACCTTT,CSVEDFQGGTF,-,TRBJ1-3,TRBV29-1,TRBD1
TGCGCCAGCAGCCACCGGGACACAGCTTCCTACGAGCAGTACTTC,CASSHRDTASYEQYF,once,TRBJ2-7,TRBV4-1,-
TGTGCCAGCAGCCACGGGGACTACCCAGATACGCAGTATTTT,CASSHGDYPDTQYF,-,TRBJ2-3,TRBV5-4,TRBD2
TGTGCCAGCAGCTCCTCGGGGCACGAGCAGTACTTC,CASSSSGHEQYF,-,TRBJ2-7,TRBV5-6,-
TGTGCCTGGACCCTCGGGGGCGGGGGCTACAATGAGCAGTTCTTC,CAWTLGGGGYNEQFF,-,TRBJ2-1,TRBV30,-
TGTGCCAGCAGTGGTTTAGGGACGGATAATTCACCCCTCCACTTT,CASSGLGTDNSPLHF,-,TRBJ1-6,TRBV2,-
TGTGCCAGCTGGGGCGACGCAACCTACAATGAGCAGTTCTTC,CASWGDATYNEQFF,-,TRBJ2-1,TRBV27,-
TGCGCCAGCAGCCAAGTCAGGGATGGTGAAAAACTGTTTTTT,CASSQVRDGEKLFF,-,TRBJ1-4,TRBV4-1,-
TGCGCCAGCAGCCCGGGCGAGCAGTACTTC,CASSPGEQYF,-,TRBJ2-7,TRBV5-1,-
TGTGCCAGCAGCCCTCCGGCGGGGCAAGAGACCCAGTACTTC,CASSPPAGQETQYF,-,TRBJ2-5,TRBV7-9,-
TGCAGCGTTGAAGATCTATTAGGGGATCAGGCAACTTATGGCTACACCTTC,CSVEDLLGDQATYGYTF,-,TRBJ1-2,TRBV29-1,-
TGTGCCAGCTCGCTGAGCAATCAGCCCCAGCATTTT,CASSLSNQPQHF,-,TRBJ1-5,TRBV18,-
TGTGCCACCAGCAGGGAGGGAAACCCTGAAGCTTTCTTT,CATSREGNPEAFF,-,TRBJ1-1,TRBV15,-
TGCAGCGTTGACAAGACCCAGTACTTC,CSVDKTQYF,-,TRBJ2-5,TRBV29-1,-
TGTGCCAGCGAATCCGGGACATTTTACAATGAGCAGTTCTTC,CASESGTFYNEQFF,-,TRBJ2-1,TRBV19,-
TGCGCCAGCAGCTCAGGGTGGGGCACAGATACGCAGTATTTT,CASSSGWGTDTQYF,-,TRBJ2-3,TRBV5-1,-
TGTGCCAGCAGCCGTGGACAGGGGATCTATGGCTACACCTTC,CASSRGQGIYGYTF,-,TRBJ1-2,TRBV7-6,TRBD1
TGCGCCAGCAGCCCCGGCCGGGGGGAGAACACTGAAGCTTTCTTT,CASSPGRGENTEAFF,-,TRBJ1-1,TRBV4-1,-
TGCAGCGCTCAAATGGGGGGTGAGTCTGGCTACACCTTC,CSAQMGGESGYTF,-,TRBJ1-2,TRBV29-1,-
TGTGCCAGCAGCCCGACAGGGCCGAAAGACACTGAAGCTTTCTTT,CASSPTGPKDTEAFF,-,TRBJ1-1,TRBV5-6,TRBD1
TGCGCCAGCAGCCAAGTCCCGGGAGGGGGCAATCAGCCCCAGCATTTT,CASSQVPGGGNQPQHF,-,TRBJ1-5,TRBV4-1,-
TGTGCCAGCAGTTACTCCCGGGACAAGGGGGAAACTGAAGCTTTCTTT,CASSYSRDKGETEAFF,-,TRBJ1-1,TRBV6-5,-
TGCGCCAGCAGCCAAGATCTACCGCAGGGGAACAACGAGCAGTACTTC,CASSQDLPQGNNEQYF,-,TRBJ2-7,TRBV4-1,-
TGTGCCATCAGTGAGAGGGGCCCTGAATTTGCAGATACGCAGTATTTT,CAISERGPEFADTQYF,-,TRBJ2-3,TRBV10-3,-
TGTGCCAGCAGTTTGGGAAGGGTTTATGGCTACACCTTC,CASSLGRVYGYTF,once,TRBJ1-2,TRBV27,-
TGTGCCACCAGCAGACCCGGTTCTAACTATGGCTACACCTTC,CATSRPGSNYGYTF,-,TRBJ1-2,TRBV15,-
TGTGCCAGCAGGACAGACAGCCAGTCCCCCGAGCAGTACTTC,CASRTDSQSPEQYF,-,TRBJ2-7,TRBV6-5,-
TGTGCCAGCAGCCAGACAGGGAGCGGTAACTATGGCTACACCTTC,CASSQTGSGNYGYTF,-,TRBJ1-2,TRBV6-6,TRBD1
TGTGCCAGCAGTGATCCAGAAGCGAGGAATGAGCAGTTCTTC,CASSDPEARNEQFF,-,TRBJ2-1,TRBV25-1,-
TGTGCCAGTAGCCAACCTTTCCGGGACGTCCGTATCGGTGGGACTGAAGCTTTCTTT,CASSQPFRDVRIGGTEAFF,few,TRBJ1-1,TRBV19,-
TGTGCCAGCAGCCCCTGGGATACGCAGTATTTT,CASSPWDTQYF,-,TRBJ2-3,TRBV6-6,-
TGTGCCAGCAGCCTCCAGGGCCCCACAGATACGCAGTATTTT,CASSLQGPTDTQYF,-,TRBJ2-3,TRBV6-5,-